This T cell receptor (beta chain) was found in a study of cytomegalovirus exposure and HLA in healthy donors. General observations from the study: The productive fraction for most TCR beta V segments was about 87% or about 30% in an earlier analysis. It was confirmed in vitro that three of the CMV-associated chains were specific for CMV antigens. It was in a later analysis that TCR association rates were seen to vary by HLA locus, highest for DRB1 and lowest for HLA-C.

Both 60 Vbeta primers and 13 Jbeta primers went into the PCR. Per the original methods: Later, an analysis found about 80 million unique TCR beta chains, and 9.5 million to 11 million of these were shared. Profiled with immunoSEQ multiplex PCR; TCRdb holds only in-frame clones, not every one. The V and J calls and clone size were taken over from that table, and D and trimming were inferred from the DNA. The sample contains about 120,000 clones, over 75% of which appear only once. For this clone: The antigen is unknown.

The length of the CDR3 is 16 residues. The chain employs TRBV21-1 and TRBJ2-5; whether TRBD1, the table's D call, matches the DNA was not checked. TRBV21-1 is termed a pseudogene. Material: PBMCs. This receptor was identified in a man aged 35 to 55 in good health and CMV-seronegative. The CDR3: CAKSRVPGPEGETQYF. In DNA form, the CDR3 reads TGTGCAAAAAGTAGGGTTCCAGGGCCCGAAGGAGAGACCCAGTACTTC.